This passage covers 8 T cell receptor beta chains from one sample sequenced in a study of long-term antiretroviral therapy in people with HIV. At the survey level, the v3.0 immunoSEQ assay was run. Sequencing used immunoSEQ multiplex PCR; TCRdb keeps in-frame clones, though not all of them. Of some 17,000 clones in the sample, over 60% were seen once. This material consisted of unsorted PBMCs, taken approximately 2.5 years before starting antiretroviral therapy. The receptor source for this set is a woman in her 50s with HIV.

The chain recombines TRBV7-9 with TRBJ2-1; TRBD1 aligns across 7 bases. V was pared by 6 bases and J by 0 bases, with 5 bases of the junction left unmatched. The CDR3 is 15 amino acids. Germline V CDR1 and CDR2: SEHNR, FQNEAQ (reference sequence). Written as DNA, the CDR3 is TGTGCCAGCAGTGACAGGGAGCGCTCCTACAATGAGCAGTTCTTC. Translated, it gives CASSDRERSYNEQFF. Combining the CDR3 with reference TRBV7-9 and TRBJ2-1 gives the whole variable domain DTGVSQNPRHKITKRGQNVTFRCDPISEHNRLYWYRQTLGQGPEFLTYFQNEAQLEKSRLLSDRFSAERPKGSFSTLEIQRTEQGDSAMYLCASSDRERSYNEQFFGPGTRLTVL.

The DNA for the CDR3 is TGCAGCGTTGGGCACGATACGACAGGGGCCGAGCAGTACTTC. This gives the protein CSVGHDTTGAEQYF. The chain has TRBV29-1 and TRBJ2-7, with 8 bases identical to TRBD1. CDR3 length: 14 amino acids. The germline gives CDR1 SQVTM, CDR2 ANQGSEA. The trim removed 4 bases at V and 6 bases at J, leaving 11 bases unmatched.

The rearrangement joins TRBV30 to TRBJ2-2; a possible D gene is TRBD2 (6 bases). This CDR3 is built from 14 residues. Trimming shortened V by 5 bases and J by 0 bases, and 10 bases separated the two germline ends. The germline V gene encodes CDR1 GTSNPN and CDR2 SVGIG (reference sequence). The CDR3 region is CAWGAGSNTGELFF. The CDR3 DNA is TGTGCCTGGGGAGCGGGTTCGAACACCGGGGAGCTGTTTTTT.

The CDR3, as DNA: TGTGCCTGGAACTTCAGGACCGAGCAGTTCTTC. Protein sequence: CAWNFRTEQFF. The V gene is TRBV30, the J gene TRBJ2-1; D not certain. The V gene lost 4 bases and the J gene lost 10 bases, with 11 bases spanning the gap. This CDR3 is 11 amino acids long. From germline, CDR1 is GTSNPN and CDR2 SVGIG (reference sequence).

This clone has more than one count but fewer than ten. V is TRBV2 and J is TRBJ2-1, with 10 bases that match TRBD2. Germline V gene lookup returns CDR1 SNHLY and CDR2 FYNNEI. This CDR3 comprises 14 residues. V shed 8 bases and J 2 bases; nucleotides not matched to a gene: 3. The CDR3 here is CASLAGGPYNEQFF. The CDR3 DNA reads as TGTGCCAGCTTAGCGGGGGGCCCCTACAATGAGCAGTTCTTC.

In its sample, this clone ranks as medium-sized. CDR3 nucleotide sequence: TGCGCCAGCGAAAAGGGAGGGACGGGTTCCTACGAGCAGTACGTC. Protein: CASEKGGTGSYEQYV. The V call is TRBV5-1, the J call TRBJ2-7; 7 nucleotides align to TRBD2. The length of the CDR3 is 15 residues. The germline gives CDR1 SGHRS, CDR2 YFSETQ. The J segment lost 1 base and the V segment lost 7 bases, leaving 11 bases of the junction unmatched.

This clone was counted at least ten times. One end of the junction does not line up with germline, which may come from a read error. This sample includes further DNA sequences coding for the same CDR3. The chain links TRBV5-1 to TRBJ2-7; 12 nucleotides line up with TRBD1. Germline V gene sequence: CDR1 SGHRS, CDR2 YFSETQ. The CDR3 has 14 residues. The CDR3 sequence: CASRPGQGAYEQYF. The CDR3 DNA reads as TGTGCCAGCAGACCGGGACAGGGGGCGTACGAGCAGTACTTC.

The chain joins TRBV4-1 to TRBJ2-1; 10 bases fit TRBD2. CDR3 length equals 17 residues. V shed 1 base, J shed 2 bases, and the junction held 5 bases outside the gene matches. CDR1 MGHRA and CDR2 YSYEKL come from the germline V gene. CDR3 DNA sequence: TGCGCCAGCAGCCAAGGGGAAGCGGGGGGGCCCTACAATGAGCAGTTCTTC. Translation: CASSQGEAGGPYNEQFF.